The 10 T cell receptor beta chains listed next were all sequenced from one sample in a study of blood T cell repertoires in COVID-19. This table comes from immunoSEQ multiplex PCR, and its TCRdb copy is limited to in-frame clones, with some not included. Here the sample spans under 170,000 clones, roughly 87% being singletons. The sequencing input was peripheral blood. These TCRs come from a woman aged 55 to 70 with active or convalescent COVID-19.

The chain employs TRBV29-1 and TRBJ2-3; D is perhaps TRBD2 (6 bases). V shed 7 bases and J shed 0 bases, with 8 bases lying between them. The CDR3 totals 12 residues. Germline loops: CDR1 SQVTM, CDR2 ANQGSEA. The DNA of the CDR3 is TGCAGCGCCGGGACTAGCACAGATACGCAGTATTTT. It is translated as CSAGTSTDTQYF.

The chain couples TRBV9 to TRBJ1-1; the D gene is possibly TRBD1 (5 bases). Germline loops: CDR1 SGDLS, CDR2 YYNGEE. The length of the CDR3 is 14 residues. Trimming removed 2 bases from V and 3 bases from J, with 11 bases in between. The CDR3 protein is CASSVSGSDTEAFF. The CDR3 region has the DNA TGTGCCAGCAGCGTCTCAGGGTCGGACACTGAAGCTTTCTTT.

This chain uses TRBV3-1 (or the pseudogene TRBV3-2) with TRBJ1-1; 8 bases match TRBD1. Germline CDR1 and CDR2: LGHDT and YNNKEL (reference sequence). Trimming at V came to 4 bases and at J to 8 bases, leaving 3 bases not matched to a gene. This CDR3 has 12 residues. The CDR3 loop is CASSLDRDEAFF. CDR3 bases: TGTGCCAGCAGCCTGGACAGGGACGAAGCTTTCTTT.

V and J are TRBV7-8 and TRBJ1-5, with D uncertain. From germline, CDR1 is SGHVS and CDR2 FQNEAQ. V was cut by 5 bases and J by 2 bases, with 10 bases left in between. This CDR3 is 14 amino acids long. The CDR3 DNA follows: TGTGCCAGCAGCCACCCTCGAGGCAATCAGCCCCAGCATTTT. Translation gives CASSHPRGNQPQHF.

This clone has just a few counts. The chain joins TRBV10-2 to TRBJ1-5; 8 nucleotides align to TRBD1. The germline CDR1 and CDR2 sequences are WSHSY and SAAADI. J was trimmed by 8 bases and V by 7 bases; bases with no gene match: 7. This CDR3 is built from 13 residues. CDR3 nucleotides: TGCGCCAGCACAGGACAGGGTGAAGAGCCCCAGCATTTT. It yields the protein CASTGQGEEPQHF.

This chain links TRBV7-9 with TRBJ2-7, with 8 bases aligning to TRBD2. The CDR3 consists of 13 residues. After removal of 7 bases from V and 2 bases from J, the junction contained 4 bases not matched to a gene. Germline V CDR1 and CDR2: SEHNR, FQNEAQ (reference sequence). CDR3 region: CASTFGGAYEQYF. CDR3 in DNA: TGTGCCAGCACCTTCGGGGGGGCCTACGAGCAGTACTTC.

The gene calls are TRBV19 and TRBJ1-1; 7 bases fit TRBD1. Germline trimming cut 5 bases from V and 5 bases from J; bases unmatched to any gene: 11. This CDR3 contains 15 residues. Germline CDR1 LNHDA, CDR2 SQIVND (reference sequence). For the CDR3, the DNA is TGTGCCAGTAGTCCCACAGGGGTTTTGAGGACTGAAGCTTTCTTT. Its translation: CASSPTGVLRTEAFF.

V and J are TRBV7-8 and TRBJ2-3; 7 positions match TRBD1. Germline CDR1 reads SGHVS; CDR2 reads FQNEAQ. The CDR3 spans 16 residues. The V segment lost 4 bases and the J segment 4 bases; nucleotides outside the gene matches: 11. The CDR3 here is CASSSPLRTGPDTQYF. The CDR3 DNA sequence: TGTGCCAGCAGCTCCCCCTTGAGGACAGGCCCAGATACGCAGTATTTT.

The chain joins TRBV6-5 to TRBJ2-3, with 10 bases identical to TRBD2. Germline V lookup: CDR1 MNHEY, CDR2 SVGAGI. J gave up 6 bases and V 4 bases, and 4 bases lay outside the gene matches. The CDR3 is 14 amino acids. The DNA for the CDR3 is TGTGCCAGCAGTTCAGCGGGGGGGCCGGATACGCAGTATTTT. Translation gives CASSSAGGPDTQYF.

The CDR3 region is CASSQRLEGSGYTF. In DNA, the CDR3 is TGTGCCAGCAGCCAACGCCTAGAGGGCTCTGGCTACACCTTC. The J gene is TRBJ1-2, the V gene TRBV3-1 (or the pseudogene TRBV3-2); D is undetermined. CDR1 is LGHDT and CDR2 is YNNKEL in the germline V gene (reference sequence). This CDR3 spans 14 amino acids. V shed 2 bases and J shed 7 bases, with 14 bases lying between them.